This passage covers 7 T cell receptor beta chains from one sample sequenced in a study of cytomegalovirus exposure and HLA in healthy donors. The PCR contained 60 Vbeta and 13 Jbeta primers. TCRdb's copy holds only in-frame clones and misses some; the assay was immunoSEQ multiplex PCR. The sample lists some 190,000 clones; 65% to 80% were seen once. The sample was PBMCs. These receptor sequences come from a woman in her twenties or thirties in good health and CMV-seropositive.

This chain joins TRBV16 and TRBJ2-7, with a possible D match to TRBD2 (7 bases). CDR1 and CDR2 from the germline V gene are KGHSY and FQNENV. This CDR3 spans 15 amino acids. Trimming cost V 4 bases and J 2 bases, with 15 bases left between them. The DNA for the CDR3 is TGTGCCAGCAGCCCTAGGGGGGGGGCTGCCTACGAGCAGTACTTC. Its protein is CASSPRGGAAYEQYF.

CDR3 nucleotides: TGTGCCATCAGGCAGGGAGGCAATTCACCCCTCCACTTT. This translates into CAIRQGGNSPLHF. The chain couples TRBV28 to TRBJ1-6; D is perhaps TRBD1 (5 bases). V was cut by 10 bases and J by 7 bases, with 14 bases left in between. This CDR3 comprises 13 residues. Germline CDR1 MDHEN, CDR2 SYDVKM.

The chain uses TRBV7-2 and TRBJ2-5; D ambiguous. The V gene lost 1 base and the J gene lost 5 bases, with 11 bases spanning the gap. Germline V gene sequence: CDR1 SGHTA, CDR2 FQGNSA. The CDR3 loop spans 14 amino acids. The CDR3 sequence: CASSLDAVGETQYF. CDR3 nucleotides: TGTGCCAGCAGCTTAGATGCGGTTGGGGAGACCCAGTACTTC.

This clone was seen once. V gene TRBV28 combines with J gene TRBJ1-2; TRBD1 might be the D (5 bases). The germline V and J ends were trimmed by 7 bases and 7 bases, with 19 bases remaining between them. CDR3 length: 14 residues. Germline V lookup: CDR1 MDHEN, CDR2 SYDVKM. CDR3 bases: TGTGCCAGCACAACGGGGGAATTCATGCGTGGCTACACCTTC. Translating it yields CASTTGEFMRGYTF.

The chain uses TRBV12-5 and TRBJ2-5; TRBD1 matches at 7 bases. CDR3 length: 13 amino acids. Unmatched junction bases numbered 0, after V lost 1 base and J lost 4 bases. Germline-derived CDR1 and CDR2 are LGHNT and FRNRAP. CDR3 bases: TGTGCTAGTGGTTTGGACAGGGGAGAGACCCAGTACTTC. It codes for CASGLDRGETQYF.

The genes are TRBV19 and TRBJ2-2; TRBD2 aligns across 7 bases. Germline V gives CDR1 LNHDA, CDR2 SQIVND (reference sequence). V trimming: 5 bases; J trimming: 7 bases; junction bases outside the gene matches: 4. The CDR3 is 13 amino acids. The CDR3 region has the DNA TGTGCCAGTAGTCCAAGCGGGATCGGGGAGCTGTTTTTT. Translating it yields CASSPSGIGELFF. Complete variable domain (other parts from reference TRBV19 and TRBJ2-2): DGGITQSPKYLFRKEGQNVTLSCEQNLNHDAMYWYRQDPGQGLRLIYYSQIVNDFQKGDIAEGYSVSREKKESFPLTVTSAQKNPTAFYLCASSPSGIGELFFGEGSRLTVL.

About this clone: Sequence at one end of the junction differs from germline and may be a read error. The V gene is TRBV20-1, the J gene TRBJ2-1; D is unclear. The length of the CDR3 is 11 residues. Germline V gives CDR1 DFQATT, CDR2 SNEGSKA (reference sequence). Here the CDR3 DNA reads TGCAGTGCGCCGCACTACGATGAGCAGTTCTTC. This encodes CSAPHYDEQFF.